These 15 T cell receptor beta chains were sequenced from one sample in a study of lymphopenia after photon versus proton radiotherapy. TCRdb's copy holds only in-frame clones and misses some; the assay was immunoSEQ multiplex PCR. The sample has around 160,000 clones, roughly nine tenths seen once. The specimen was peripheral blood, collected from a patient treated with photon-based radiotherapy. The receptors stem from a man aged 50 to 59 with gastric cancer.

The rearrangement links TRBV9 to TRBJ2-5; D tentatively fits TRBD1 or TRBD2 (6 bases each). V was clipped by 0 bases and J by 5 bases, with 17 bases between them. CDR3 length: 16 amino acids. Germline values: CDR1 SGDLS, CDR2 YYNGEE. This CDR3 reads CASSVEGGGSGETQYF. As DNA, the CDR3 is TGTGCCAGCAGCGTAGAAGGAGGGGGTTCAGGGGAGACCCAGTACTTC.

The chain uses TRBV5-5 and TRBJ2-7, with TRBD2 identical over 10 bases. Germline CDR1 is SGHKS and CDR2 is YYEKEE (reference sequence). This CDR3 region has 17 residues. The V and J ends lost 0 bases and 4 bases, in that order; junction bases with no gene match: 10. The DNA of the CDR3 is TGTGCCAGCAGCTTGGGTCCCCCGGGACTAGCGTTATACGAGCAGTACTTC. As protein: CASSLGPPGLALYEQYF. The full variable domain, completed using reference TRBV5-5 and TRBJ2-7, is DAGVTQSPTHLIKTRGQQVTLRCSPISGHKSVSWYQQVLGQGPQFIFQYYEKEERGRGNFPDRFSARQFPNYSSELNVNALLLGDSALYLCASSLGPPGLALYEQYFGPGTRLTVT.

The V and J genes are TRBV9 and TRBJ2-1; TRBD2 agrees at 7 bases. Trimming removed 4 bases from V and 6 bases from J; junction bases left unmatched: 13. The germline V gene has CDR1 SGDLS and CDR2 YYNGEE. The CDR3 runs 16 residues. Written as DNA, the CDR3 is TGTGCCAGCAGCCCTAGGGAGGGGATTCCGATCAATGAGCAGTTCTTC. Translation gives CASSPREGIPINEQFF.

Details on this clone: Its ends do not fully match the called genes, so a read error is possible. The CDR3 is CASSYSGASIQPQHF. CDR3 DNA: TGTGCCAGCAGTTACTCAGGGGCCAGCATTCAGCCCCAGCATTTT. The chain uses TRBV6-5 and TRBJ1-5, with D perhaps TRBD1 (5 bases). CDR3 length equals 15 residues. Germline CDR1 and CDR2: MNHEY and SVGAGI.

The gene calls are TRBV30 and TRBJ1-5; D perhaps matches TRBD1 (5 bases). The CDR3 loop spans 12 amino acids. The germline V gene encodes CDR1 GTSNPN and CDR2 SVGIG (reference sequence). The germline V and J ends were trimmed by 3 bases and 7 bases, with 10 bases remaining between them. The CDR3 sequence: CAWSRVSQPQHF. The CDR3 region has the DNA TGTGCCTGGAGCAGGGTAAGCCAGCCCCAGCATTTT. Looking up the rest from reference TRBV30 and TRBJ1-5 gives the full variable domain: SQTIHQWPATLVQPVGSPLSLECTVEGTSNPNLYWYRQAAGRGLQLLFYSVGIGQISSEVPQNLSASRPQDRQFILSSKKLLLSDSGFYLCAWSRVSQPQHFGDGTRLSIL.

The CDR3 loop reads CASSRGNSNQPQHF. The CDR3 DNA is TGTGCCAGCAGTAGGGGAAACAGCAATCAGCCCCAGCATTTT. The chain is built from TRBV5-6 and TRBJ1-5; D possibly corresponds to TRBD1 (5 bases). Germline V lookup: CDR1 SGHDT, CDR2 YYEEEE. The CDR3 has 14 amino acids. V shed 5 bases and J shed 1 base, with 10 bases lying between them.

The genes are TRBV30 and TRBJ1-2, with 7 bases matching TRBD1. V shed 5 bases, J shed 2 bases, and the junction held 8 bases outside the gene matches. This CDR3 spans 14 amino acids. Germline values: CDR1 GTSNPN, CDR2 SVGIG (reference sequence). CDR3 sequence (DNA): TGTGCCTGGGGGGCGTGGGGACAGAACTATGGCTACACCTTC. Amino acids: CAWGAWGQNYGYTF.

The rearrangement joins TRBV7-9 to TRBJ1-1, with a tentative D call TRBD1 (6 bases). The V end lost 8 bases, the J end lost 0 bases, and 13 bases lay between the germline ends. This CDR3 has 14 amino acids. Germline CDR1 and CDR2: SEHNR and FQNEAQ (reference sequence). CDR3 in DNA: TGTGCCAGCCGGACAGAGCCAATGAACACTGAAGCTTTCTTT. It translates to CASRTEPMNTEAFF.

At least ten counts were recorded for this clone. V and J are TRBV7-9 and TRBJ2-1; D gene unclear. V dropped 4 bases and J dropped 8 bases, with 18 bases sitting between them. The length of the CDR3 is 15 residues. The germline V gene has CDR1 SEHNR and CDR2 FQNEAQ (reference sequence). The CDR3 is CASSSLTGPAHEQFF. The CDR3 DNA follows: TGTGCCAGCAGCTCCTTAACTGGACCCGCACATGAGCAGTTCTTC.

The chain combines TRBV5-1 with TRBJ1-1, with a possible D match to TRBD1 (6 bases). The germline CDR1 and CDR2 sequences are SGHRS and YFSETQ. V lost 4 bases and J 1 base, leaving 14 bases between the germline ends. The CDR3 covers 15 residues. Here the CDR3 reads CASSKRTVSNTEAFF. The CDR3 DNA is TGCGCCAGCAGCAAACGGACAGTTTCGAACACTGAAGCTTTCTTT.

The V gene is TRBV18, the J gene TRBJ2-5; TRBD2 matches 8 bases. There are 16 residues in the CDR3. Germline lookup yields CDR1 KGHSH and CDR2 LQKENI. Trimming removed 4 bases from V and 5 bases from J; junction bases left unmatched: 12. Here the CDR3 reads CASSLGIAGPGETQYF. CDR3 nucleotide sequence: TGTGCCAGCTCACTCGGGATAGCGGGACCGGGGGAGACCCAGTACTTC.

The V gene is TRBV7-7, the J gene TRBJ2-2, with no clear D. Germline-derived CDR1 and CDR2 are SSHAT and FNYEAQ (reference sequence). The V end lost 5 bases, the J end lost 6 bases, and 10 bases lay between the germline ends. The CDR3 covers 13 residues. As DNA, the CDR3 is TGTGCCAGCAGCCCCGATATCTCCGGGGAGCTGTTTTTT. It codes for CASSPDISGELFF.

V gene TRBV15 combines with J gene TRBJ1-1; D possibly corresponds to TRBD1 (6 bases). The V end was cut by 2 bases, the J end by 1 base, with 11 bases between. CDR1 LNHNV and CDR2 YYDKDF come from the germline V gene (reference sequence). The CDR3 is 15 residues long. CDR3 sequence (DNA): TGTGCCACCAGCAGAAACACAGGGACGAACACTGAAGCTTTCTTT. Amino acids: CATSRNTGTNTEAFF.

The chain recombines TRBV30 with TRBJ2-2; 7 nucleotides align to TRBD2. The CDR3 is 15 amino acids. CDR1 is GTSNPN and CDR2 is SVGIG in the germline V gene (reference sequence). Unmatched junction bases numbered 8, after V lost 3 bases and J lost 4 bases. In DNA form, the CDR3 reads TGTGCCTGGAGGATCGGGCGGGAGATCACCGGGGAGCTGTTTTTT. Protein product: CAWRIGREITGELFF.

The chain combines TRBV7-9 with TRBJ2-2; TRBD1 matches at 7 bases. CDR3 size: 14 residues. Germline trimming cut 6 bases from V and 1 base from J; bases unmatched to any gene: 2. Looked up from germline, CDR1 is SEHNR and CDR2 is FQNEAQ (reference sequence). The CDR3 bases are TGTGCCAGCAGTGCAGGGGGGAACACCGGGGAGCTGTTTTTT. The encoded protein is CASSAGGNTGELFF.